This T cell receptor (beta chain) was identified during a study of T-cell memory formation after mild COVID-19. CDR3 length: 14 residues. Trimming took 2 bases from V and 12 from J; bases not matched to a gene: 8. The germline V gene encodes CDR1 LNHDA and CDR2 SQIVND (reference sequence). This clonotype was counted a few times. The antigen remains unidentified. Study-level results: Those CD4+ clones that contracted were mainly in CM and EM (CD8+ ones in EMRA). Within pre-infection memory, some responding clones were found, suggesting cross-reactive memory joined.

From 5'RACE with constant-segment primers came TCR alpha and TCR beta cDNA libraries that carried sample barcodes and UMIs. TCRdb re-analysed the 5' RACE reads in MiXCR, keeping a single row per CDR3 protein. The sample has about 130,000 distinct CDR3 sequences, around a sixth seen once. The chain is built from TRBV19 and TRBJ2-1, with TRBD2 matching 9 bases. This sequence originates from an adult woman who had mild COVID-19 (a few samples of this study predate the infection). Cell type and time point are not known. What was sequenced was PBMCs or a T cell subset sorted from them (not recorded which). DNA of the CDR3: TGTGCCAGTAGTATAATAGGCCTAGCGGGGATGCAGTTCTTC. This translates into CASSIIGLAGMQFF.